A single sample gave rise to the 21 T cell receptor beta chains below, sequenced in a study of T and B cells in COVID-19 patients. Blood genomic DNA input for TRB amplification was roughly 250-500 ng. Multiplex PCR with BIOMED2 TRB-A/B primer pools amplified TRB rearrangements. TCRdb used MiXCR to reprocess the multiplex PCR reads, holding one entry per CDR3 protein. This sample carries thousands of distinct CDR3 sequences, around 30% of them seen once, and the ten largest clones take around 62%. Sequencing was carried out using blood. These receptors all come from a human donor with active COVID-19.

The chain carries TRBV19 and TRBJ1-5; TRBD1 might be the D (6 bases). Between the trimmed V and J ends, which lost 2 bases and 7 bases, there was a span of 12 bases. The CDR3 contains 14 residues. Germline V gene sequence: CDR1 LNHDA, CDR2 SQIVND (reference sequence). The CDR3, as DNA: TGTGCCAGTAGTATATGGGGGGCGGACCAGCCCCAGCATTTT. This codes for CASSIWGADQPQHF.

This clonotype was detected only a few times. J is TRBJ2-1 and V is TRBV12-3 or TRBV12-4, with a weak D call TRBD2 (5 bases). The CDR3 totals 14 residues. The V end lost 7 bases, the J end lost 6 bases, and 16 bases lay between the germline ends. Written as DNA, the CDR3 is TGTGCCAGCATTGTCGGACCCCGGGGCAATGAGCAGTTCTTC. As protein: CASIVGPRGNEQFF.

This clonotype occurred once. The gene calls are TRBV20-1 and TRBJ2-7; 7 positions agree with TRBD2. The CDR3 consists of 12 residues. CDR1 is DFQATT, CDR2 SNEGSKA, per germline (reference sequence). V gave up 5 bases and J gave up 2 bases; unmatched junction bases: 3. The CDR3: CSALAETYEQYF. The CDR3, as DNA: TGCAGTGCTCTAGCGGAAACCTACGAGCAGTACTTC.

Sample share makes this clonotype medium-sized (0.01 to 0.1%). The CDR3 sequence is CASSSSGLADLSYNEQFF. CDR3 in DNA: TGTGCCAGCAGTTCCTCCGGACTAGCGGACCTCTCCTACAATGAGCAGTTCTTC. The chain is built from TRBV12-3 or TRBV12-4 and TRBJ2-1; 10 positions match TRBD2. The CDR3 is 18 amino acids. Trimming took 4 bases from V and 0 from J; bases not matched to a gene: 9.

This chain connects TRBV27 to TRBJ2-7; the D gene is possibly TRBD1 (6 bases). Trimming stripped 0 bases from V and 2 bases from J, with 11 bases between. Germline V gene lookup returns CDR1 MNHEY and CDR2 SMNVEV (reference sequence). This CDR3 comprises 15 residues. CDR3 protein: CASSLSGTPTYEQYF. The DNA for the CDR3 is TGTGCCAGCAGTTTATCGGGGACACCAACCTACGAGCAGTACTTC.

This clonotype was observed a handful of times. The chain recombines TRBV5-4 with TRBJ1-6, with D perhaps matching TRBD1 (5 bases). This CDR3 region has 15 residues. In germline, CDR1 is SGHNT, CDR2 YYREEE (reference sequence). Trimming took 4 bases from V and 3 from J, leaving 11 bases between them. CDR3 bases: TGTGCCAGCAGCCTGACAGACGACTATAATTCACCCCTCCACTTT. It codes for CASSLTDDYNSPLHF.

This clonotype was counted between two and nine times. The chain combines TRBV6-6 with TRBJ2-2, with D perhaps being TRBD1 or TRBD2 (5 bases each). CDR3 length: 16 residues. The germline V gene encodes CDR1 MNHNY and CDR2 SVGAGI (reference sequence). V was trimmed by 3 bases and J by 6 bases, leaving 17 bases between them. The CDR3 DNA reads as TGTGCCAGCAGTTATGGGACGTGGGGGACGGCCGGGGAGCTGTTTTTT. Translating it yields CASSYGTWGTAGELFF.

A few counts support this clonotype. The V call is TRBV12-3 or TRBV12-4, the J call TRBJ1-1; TRBD1 matches at 10 bases. V was pared by 7 bases and J by 4 bases, with 3 bases of the junction left unmatched. The CDR3 contains 13 residues. CDR3 sequence (DNA): TGTGCCAGCATCCGGGACAGGGGCACTGAAGCTTTCTTT. Translation gives CASIRDRGTEAFF.

This clonotype was detected a few times. V usage is TRBV6-1 and J usage is TRBJ2-7, with unresolved D. Germline V gene data show CDR1 as MNHNS and CDR2 as SASEGT. V gave up 8 bases and J gave up 2 bases, with 7 bases separating them. The CDR3 is made up of 11 amino acids. CDR3 sequence reads: CASPGPYEQYF. In nucleotides, the CDR3 is TGTGCCAGCCCGGGTCCCTACGAGCAGTACTTC.

In its sample, this clonotype is medium-sized. The chain carries TRBV6-5 and TRBJ2-7, with 8 bases that match TRBD1. Germline V gene data show CDR1 as MNHEY and CDR2 as SVGAGI. The V segment lost 7 bases and the J segment 2 bases; nucleotides outside the gene matches: 10. The CDR3 is 15 residues long. DNA of the CDR3: TGTGCCAGCACCGCACCCGGACAGGGTACCTACGAGCAGTACTTC. Its translation: CASTAPGQGTYEQYF.

This clonotype occurred a few times. CDR3 DNA sequence: TGTGCCAGTATGTCGGGGGGTGCCAAAAACATTCAGTACTTC. The encoded protein is CASMSGGAKNIQYF. The V and J genes are TRBV19 and TRBJ2-4; 7 nucleotides align to TRBD2. Germline V CDR1 and CDR2: LNHDA, SQIVND (reference sequence). CDR3 length equals 14 residues. V lost 7 bases to trimming and J lost 1 base; unmatched junction nucleotides: 4. Filled out from reference TRBV19 and TRBJ2-4, the complete variable domain reads DGGITQSPKYLFRKEGQNVTLSCEQNLNHDAMYWYRQDPGQGLRLIYYSQIVNDFQKGDIAEGYSVSREKKESFPLTVTSAQKNPTAFYLCASMSGGAKNIQYFGAGTRLSVL.

The chain couples TRBV6-1 to TRBJ1-4; tentative D call: TRBD1 (6 bases). Germline values: CDR1 MNHNS, CDR2 SASEGT. V lost 1 base, J lost 15 bases, and 15 bases lay in between. This CDR3 contains 13 residues. This CDR3 reads CASSEGTGYPVFF. The CDR3, as DNA: TGTGCCAGCAGTGAAGGAACAGGGTATCCGGTGTTTTTT.

This clonotype was counted only a few times. The chain couples TRBV27 to TRBJ2-7; tentatively, D is TRBD1 (6 bases). This CDR3 has 14 amino acids. V was pared by 3 bases and J by 4 bases, with 13 bases between. The germline V gene has CDR1 MNHEY and CDR2 SMNVEV (reference sequence). The CDR3 sequence: CASSFREGVYEQYF. DNA for the CDR3: TGTGCCAGCAGTTTCCGTGAGGGGGTTTACGAGCAGTACTTC.

This clonotype was counted only a few times. The chain carries TRBV20-1 and TRBJ2-1; TRBD2 might be the D (6 bases). The CDR3 spans 14 residues. From germline, CDR1 is DFQATT and CDR2 SNEGSKA (reference sequence). The V and J ends lost 6 bases and 3 bases respectively, with 15 bases between them. The CDR3 region has the DNA TGCAGTGCAACCTGGGGGACTCTCTACAATGAGCAGTTCTTC. Its protein product is CSATWGTLYNEQFF.

The CDR3 region is CASSDTGTARGNTIYF. For the CDR3, the DNA is TGTGCCAGTAGTGACACCGGGACAGCACGTGGAAACACCATATATTTT. The V gene is TRBV19, the J gene TRBJ1-3; TRBD1 aligns across 7 bases. Trimming at V came to 5 bases and at J to 3 bases, leaving 10 bases not matched to a gene. Germline lookup yields CDR1 LNHDA and CDR2 SQIVND (reference sequence). The CDR3 spans 16 residues.

This clonotype was counted between two and nine times. In DNA form, the CDR3 reads TGTGCCAGTAGTAGGGAAGAGACCCAGTACTTC. Amino acid sequence: CASSREETQYF. The rearrangement links TRBV19 to TRBJ2-5; D remains unclear. The V and J ends lost 4 bases and 3 bases respectively, with 3 bases between them. The CDR3 runs 11 residues. Germline CDR1 and CDR2: LNHDA and SQIVND (reference sequence).

With regard to this clonotype: A read error may account for a junction end that differs from germline. The V call is TRBV12-3 or TRBV12-4, the J call TRBJ2-5, with D perhaps matching TRBD1 (5 bases). CDR3 length: 13 amino acids. CDR3 residues: CASCFGRVETQYF. In DNA, the CDR3 is TGTGCCAGCTGTTTCGGCAGGGTAGAGACCCAGTACTTC.

J is TRBJ1-2 and V is TRBV7-2; no clear D. Germline V CDR1 and CDR2: SGHTA, FQGNSA. This CDR3 has 11 residues. V lost 0 bases and J 7 bases, leaving 3 bases between the germline ends. CDR3 bases: TGTGCCAGCAGCTTAGCGCTTGGCTACACCTTC. Protein sequence: CASSLALGYTF.

The chain links TRBV20-1 to TRBJ1-2; maybe TRBD1 (5 bases). This CDR3 spans 14 amino acids. The germline V gene encodes CDR1 DFQATT and CDR2 SNEGSKA (reference sequence). Trimming removed 6 bases from V and 4 bases from J, with 18 bases in between. CDR3 nucleotides: TGCAGTGCGGTGGACATTCGGACCCTCTATGGCTACACCTTC. Its protein product is CSAVDIRTLYGYTF.

The gene calls are TRBV6-5 and TRBJ1-3; D is uncertain. The CDR3 covers 15 residues. CDR1 is MNHEY, CDR2 SVGAGI, per germline. Trimming took off 6 bases at V and 0 bases at J, with 12 bases between the two ends. As DNA, the CDR3 is TGTGCCAGCAGGGTGGAGTTGAACTCTGGAAACACCATATATTTT. This encodes CASRVELNSGNTIYF.

The gene calls are TRBV12-3 or TRBV12-4 and TRBJ1-1, with 9 positions matching TRBD1. The CDR3 sequence is 14 residues long. Trimming cost V 10 bases and J 5 bases; bases outside gene matches: 11. The CDR3 bases are TGTGCCACATCCCCTAACAGGGGGCGGACTGAAGCTTTCTTT. Translating gives CATSPNRGRTEAFF.